This T cell receptor (beta chain) originates from a study of long-term antiretroviral therapy in people with HIV. Study-wide points: An increase in diversity followed ART, yet levels stayed below transplant donor controls. Nothing was known about ART adherence, viral resistance or changes in therapy.

Sequencing relied on immunoSEQ assay v3.0, run at survey level. Roughly 35,000-50,000 T-cell genomes per sample were the sequencing target. Produced via immunoSEQ multiplex PCR; TCRdb's table is partial and in-frame only. This sample has under 45,000 clones; around 83% occur once, and the top ten carry 5.5% to 6.5%. The V and J ends lost 3 bases and 6 bases respectively, with 15 bases between them. The V gene's germline CDR1 is SGHTA and CDR2 FQGNSA. This CDR3 region has 15 residues. Concerning this clone itself: Its cognate antigen is unknown.

The V and J genes are TRBV7-2 and TRBJ2-1; possibly TRBD1 or TRBD2 for D (5 bases each). This TCR came from a woman aged 50 to 60 with HIV. The material sequenced was unsorted PBMCs, taken 3.1 years after starting antiretroviral therapy. CDR3 in amino acids: CASSFGTRVSNEQFF. The CDR3 nucleotides are TGTGCCAGCAGCTTTGGGACGCGAGTCAGCAATGAGCAGTTCTTC.